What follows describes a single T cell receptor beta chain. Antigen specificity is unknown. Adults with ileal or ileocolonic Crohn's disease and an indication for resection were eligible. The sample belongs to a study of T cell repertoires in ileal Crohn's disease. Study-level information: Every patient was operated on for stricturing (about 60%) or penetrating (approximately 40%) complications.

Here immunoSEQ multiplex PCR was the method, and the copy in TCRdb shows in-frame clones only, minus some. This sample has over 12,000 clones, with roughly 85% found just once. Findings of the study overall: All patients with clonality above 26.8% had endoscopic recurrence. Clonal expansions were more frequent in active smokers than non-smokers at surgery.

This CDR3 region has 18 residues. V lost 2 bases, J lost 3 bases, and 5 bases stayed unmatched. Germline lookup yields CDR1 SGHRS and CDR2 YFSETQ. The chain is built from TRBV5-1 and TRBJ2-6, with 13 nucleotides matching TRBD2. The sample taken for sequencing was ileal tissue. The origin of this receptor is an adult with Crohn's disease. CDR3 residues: CASSFPGLAGFGANVLTF. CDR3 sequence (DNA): TGCGCCAGCAGCTTTCCGGGACTAGCGGGATTTGGGGCCAACGTCCTGACTTTC.